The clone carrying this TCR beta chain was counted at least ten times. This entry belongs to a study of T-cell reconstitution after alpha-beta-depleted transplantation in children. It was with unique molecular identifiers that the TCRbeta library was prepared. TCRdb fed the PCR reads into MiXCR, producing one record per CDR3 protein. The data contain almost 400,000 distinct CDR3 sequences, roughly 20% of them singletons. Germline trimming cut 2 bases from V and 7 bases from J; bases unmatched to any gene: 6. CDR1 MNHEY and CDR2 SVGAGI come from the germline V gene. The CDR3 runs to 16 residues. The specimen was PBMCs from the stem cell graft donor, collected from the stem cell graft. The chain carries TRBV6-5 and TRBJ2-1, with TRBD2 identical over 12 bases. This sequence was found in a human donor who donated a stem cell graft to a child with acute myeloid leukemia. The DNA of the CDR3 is TGTGCCAGCAGTTACCTAGCGGGAGGGATTAGAAATGAGCAGTTCTTC. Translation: CASSYLAGGIRNEQFF.